One sample yielded the 30 T cell receptor beta chains listed below, sequenced in a study of shared clonotypes between healthy human individuals. Assay used: immunoSEQ multiplex PCR; TCRdb lists only in-frame clones, some missing. Of nearly 1,000,000 clones listed, more than 75% are singletons. Material: memory CD4+ T cells sorted from blood. This sample's subset: CD45RA-negative fraction. Receptor source: a man younger than 35 in good health.

CDR3: CASSRTRSGSTDTQYF. The CDR3 DNA sequence: TGTGCCAGCAGCCGAACGCGAAGCGGGAGCACAGATACGCAGTATTTT. This chain joins TRBV7-2 and TRBJ2-3, with D possibly matching TRBD2 (6 bases). The germline CDR1 and CDR2 sequences are SGHTA and FQGNSA. This CDR3 has 16 amino acids. V was clipped by 5 bases and J by 0 bases, with 15 bases between them.

V is TRBV4-1 and J is TRBJ2-7; D remains unclear. Trimming removed 0 bases from V and 6 bases from J, with 9 bases in between. CDR1 and CDR2 from the germline V gene are MGHRA and YSYEKL. The CDR3 runs 13 residues. The CDR3 loop reads CASSQEVRPEQYF. The CDR3 coding sequence is TGCGCCAGCAGCCAAGAAGTGCGCCCCGAGCAGTACTTC.

This clone has more than one count but fewer than ten. The chain couples TRBV7-2 to TRBJ1-5, with D maybe TRBD1 (6 bases). Germline V gene data show CDR1 as SGHTA and CDR2 as FQGNSA. Between the trimmed V and J ends, which lost 4 bases and 3 bases, there was a span of 10 bases. The CDR3 loop spans 14 amino acids. CDR3 coding DNA: TGTGCCAGCAGCTACAGGGAGAACAATCAGCCCCAGCATTTT. The encoded protein is CASSYRENNQPQHF.

This sequence joins TRBV20-1 and TRBJ1-1; D is uncertain. Germline CDR1 reads DFQATT; CDR2 reads SNEGSKA (reference sequence). This CDR3 comprises 11 residues. V dropped 7 bases and J dropped 1 base, with 7 bases sitting between them. The CDR3 spells CSGIQNTEAFF. CDR3 nucleotides: TGCAGTGGCATCCAGAACACTGAAGCTTTCTTT.

This clone has at least ten counts. This chain connects TRBV5-1 to TRBJ2-3; the D gene is possibly TRBD2 (7 bases). The CDR3 is 14 amino acids. Trimming stripped 5 bases from V and 0 bases from J, with 10 bases between. The germline V gene encodes CDR1 SGHRS and CDR2 YFSETQ. The CDR3 region is CASRGGDSTDTQYF. The CDR3 DNA sequence: TGCGCCAGCAGAGGGGGGGATAGCACAGATACGCAGTATTTT.

This clone was counted once. V gene TRBV19 combines with J gene TRBJ2-5; the D is unclear. The V gene lost 6 bases and the J gene lost 7 bases, with 15 bases spanning the gap. CDR3 size: 13 residues. Germline values: CDR1 LNHDA, CDR2 SQIVND (reference sequence). The CDR3 DNA follows: TGTGCCAGTAGCGTAGAAGGGCTTGGGACCCAGTACTTC. This gives the protein CASSVEGLGTQYF.

Only a few counts were recorded for this clone. V is TRBV14 and J is TRBJ1-6; TRBD1 might be the D (5 bases). CDR3 length: 14 amino acids. Germline CDR1 and CDR2: SGHDN and FVKESK. Deletions cut 1 base from V and 11 bases from J, with 12 bases between. The DNA for the CDR3 is TGTGCCAGCAGCCAAGTGGGGCTTCGGGCACCCCTCCACTTT. Translated, it gives CASSQVGLRAPLHF.

The CDR3 sequence is CASSYSTRRDSPLHF. Here the CDR3 DNA reads TGTGCCAGCAGTTACTCGACCAGAAGGGATTCACCCCTCCACTTT. The genes are TRBV6-5 and TRBJ1-6, with D unclear. CDR1 is MNHEY and CDR2 is SVGAGI in the germline V gene. V was trimmed by 0 bases and J by 8 bases, leaving 11 bases between them. The CDR3 is made up of 15 amino acids.

The chain combines TRBV6-5 with TRBJ2-7; D unclear. CDR3 length: 13 residues. CDR1 is MNHEY and CDR2 is SVGAGI in the germline V gene. The germline V and J ends were trimmed by 6 bases and 0 bases, with 9 bases remaining between them. CDR3 loop: CASRRLLSYEQYF. The CDR3 region has the DNA TGTGCCAGCAGACGGCTCCTCTCCTACGAGCAGTACTTC.

The chain recombines TRBV10-3 with TRBJ2-7; perhaps TRBD2 as D (7 bases). V lost 4 bases, J lost 6 bases, and 16 bases lay in between. Germline values: CDR1 ENHRY, CDR2 SYGVKD. CDR3 length: 14 residues. CDR3 in amino acids: CAISVGGAQPEQYF. The CDR3 nucleotides read TGTGCCATCAGTGTTGGGGGGGCTCAACCCGAGCAGTACTTC.

Note on this clone: Distinct nucleotide sequences in the sample also encode this CDR3. The V gene is TRBV28, the J gene TRBJ1-5, with 7 bases identical to TRBD1. The CDR3 contains 16 residues. The V gene end was trimmed by 4 bases and the J gene end by 4 bases; junction bases not matched to a gene: 10. CDR1 and CDR2 (germline): MDHEN, SYDVKM. The CDR3 loop is CASSSADRGRNQPQHF. CDR3 sequence (DNA): TGTGCCAGCAGTTCGGCTGATAGGGGGCGGAATCAGCCCCAGCATTTT.

V gene TRBV5-1 combines with J gene TRBJ2-7, with TRBD1 identical over 9 bases. The CDR3 is made up of 13 amino acids. V shed 3 bases, J shed 6 bases, and the junction held 4 bases outside the gene matches. Germline CDR1 SGHRS, CDR2 YFSETQ. CDR3 residues: CASSWGQGGEQYF. CDR3 nucleotide sequence: TGCGCCAGCAGCTGGGGACAGGGAGGCGAGCAGTACTTC.

The CDR3 sequence is CASTGSGALSPLHF. As DNA, the CDR3 is TGTGCCAGTACGGGGTCGGGGGCGTTATCACCCCTCCACTTT. J is TRBJ1-6 and V is TRBV2; possibly TRBD1 for D (6 bases). This CDR3 spans 14 amino acids. V was clipped by 9 bases and J by 10 bases, with 19 bases between them. Germline V gene sequence: CDR1 SNHLY, CDR2 FYNNEI.

In nucleotides, the CDR3 is TGCGCCAGCAGCTTGGACACTAGTGGAGATACGCAGTATTTT. The encoded protein is CASSLDTSGDTQYF. This chain uses TRBV5-1 with TRBJ2-3, with D possibly matching TRBD2 (5 bases). V was cut by 0 bases and J by 5 bases, with 10 bases left in between. The CDR3 length is 14 residues. Germline V CDR1 and CDR2: SGHRS, YFSETQ.

The V and J genes are TRBV28 and TRBJ1-4, with 9 bases that match TRBD1. Germline loops: CDR1 MDHEN, CDR2 SYDVKM. The CDR3 has 15 residues. V dropped 6 bases and J dropped 8; count of bases not matched to a gene: 10. This chain's CDR3 is CASSDMTGGYEKLFF. CDR3 coding DNA: TGTGCCAGCAGCGACATGACAGGGGGTTACGAAAAACTGTTTTTT.

The rearrangement links TRBV30 to TRBJ2-1, with TRBD2 matching 7 bases. Germline CDR1 and CDR2: GTSNPN and SVGIG (reference sequence). The CDR3 consists of 14 residues. The ends lost 2 bases at V and 6 bases at J; junction bases unmatched: 7. The CDR3 DNA reads TGTGCCTGGAGTCGGCTTAGCGGGTTCAATGAGCAGTTCTTC. Translation: CAWSRLSGFNEQFF.

The chain couples TRBV5-4 to TRBJ2-5; D is possibly TRBD2 (5 bases). CDR1 and CDR2 from the germline V gene are SGHNT and YYREEE (reference sequence). The ends were cut back, 0 bases at V and 2 bases at J, with 14 bases in the middle. This CDR3 comprises 16 residues. The CDR3 here is CASSLVAAGMQETQYF. The CDR3 DNA sequence: TGTGCCAGCAGCTTGGTTGCCGCCGGGATGCAAGAGACCCAGTACTTC.

This chain connects TRBV30 to TRBJ1-1, with 11 bases lining up with TRBD1. V shed 5 bases, J shed 3 bases, and the junction held 2 bases outside the gene matches. Germline V CDR1 and CDR2: GTSNPN, SVGIG (reference sequence). This CDR3 contains 13 residues. DNA of the CDR3: TGTGCCTGGGGACAGGGGGCTGACACTGAAGCTTTCTTT. Residues: CAWGQGADTEAFF.

The J gene is TRBJ2-5, the V gene TRBV7-9, with 9 bases aligning to TRBD2. The V segment lost 6 bases and the J segment 4 bases; nucleotides outside the gene matches: 6. Germline V gives CDR1 SEHNR, CDR2 FQNEAQ (reference sequence). This CDR3 has 14 residues. DNA for the CDR3: TGTGCCAGCAGTCCGGGACTAGCATTAGAGACCCAGTACTTC. This translates into CASSPGLALETQYF.

This clone came up many times. The rearrangement joins TRBV10-3 to TRBJ1-1, with D unresolved. CDR1 is ENHRY, CDR2 SYGVKD, per germline. Trimming took off 0 bases at V and 1 base at J, with 9 bases between the two ends. The CDR3 consists of 15 residues. CDR3 in amino acids: CAISESDISNTEAFF. CDR3 in DNA: TGTGCCATCAGTGAGTCAGACATTTCGAACACTGAAGCTTTCTTT.

This clone turned up a few times. V gene TRBV7-9 combines with J gene TRBJ1-2; tentative D call: TRBD1 (6 bases). The V end was cut by 5 bases, the J end by 2 bases, with 18 bases between. Germline V CDR1 and CDR2: SEHNR, FQNEAQ (reference sequence). This CDR3 is 16 amino acids long. CDR3 nucleotides: TGTGCCAGCAGCACACAAAGCCTGACAGGAAACTATGGCTACACCTTC. It yields the protein CASSTQSLTGNYGYTF.

The chain combines TRBV5-4 with TRBJ2-4; no reliable D call. CDR1 and CDR2 from the germline V gene are SGHNT and YYREEE (reference sequence). The CDR3 runs 14 residues. V lost 1 base and J lost 8, with 13 bases in between. The CDR3 DNA reads TGTGCCAGCAGCTTGTTGTCAGGAATGGACATTCAGTACTTC. This codes for CASSLLSGMDIQYF.

This sequence joins TRBV21-1 and TRBJ1-4; TRBD1 reflects the table's D call only, with no check against the DNA. TRBV21-1 is a documented pseudogene. The CDR3 extends over 13 amino acids. CDR3 amino acids: CASLTVDNEKLFF. As DNA, the CDR3 is TGTGCCAGCTTGACAGTAGATAATGAAAAACTGTTTTTT.

V is TRBV6-5 and J is TRBJ1-5, with 10 bases fitting TRBD1. The V segment lost 6 bases and the J segment 11 bases; nucleotides outside the gene matches: 7. The CDR3 length is 13 residues. Germline CDR1 reads MNHEY; CDR2 reads SVGAGI. CDR3 DNA: TGTGCCAGCAGAGGACAGGGGGTACCAGCCCAGCATTTT. Its translation is CASRGQGVPAQHF.

The genes are TRBV15 and TRBJ2-1; D gene ambiguous. The germline gives CDR1 LNHNV, CDR2 YYDKDF (reference sequence). With 0 bases removed from V and 4 bases from J, the gap between germline ends came to 10 bases. The CDR3 spans 15 residues. The CDR3 loop reads CATSRDGDTYNEQFF. The CDR3 bases are TGTGCCACCAGCAGAGATGGAGACACTTACAATGAGCAGTTCTTC.

The genes are TRBV19 and TRBJ2-3, with 8 nucleotides matching TRBD1. With V trimmed by 8 bases and J by 4 bases, 14 bases remained unmatched. Germline CDR1 LNHDA, CDR2 SQIVND (reference sequence). This CDR3 has 16 amino acids. The CDR3 sequence: CASGYGTGPRADTQYF. The CDR3 DNA is TGTGCCAGTGGCTATGGGACAGGCCCTCGTGCAGATACGCAGTATTTT.

The gene calls are TRBV6-5 and TRBJ2-5; D gene unclear. The germline V and J ends were trimmed by 0 bases and 3 bases, with 8 bases remaining between them. Germline CDR1 is MNHEY and CDR2 is SVGAGI. This CDR3 is built from 14 residues. Here the CDR3 reads CASSYSGRKETQYF. The CDR3 nucleotides are TGTGCCAGCAGTTACTCTGGCAGAAAAGAGACCCAGTACTTC.

About this clone itself: Since a much larger clone is just one base distant, this may be a read error. The chain is built from TRBV6-1 and TRBJ2-3; D is unresolved. There are 12 residues in the CDR3. From germline, CDR1 is MNHNS and CDR2 SASEGT. Deletions cut 4 bases from V and 3 bases from J, with 5 bases between. CDR3 bases: TGTGCCAGCAGTGCTAGGACAGATACGCAGTATTTT. Translated, it gives CASSARTDTQYF.

CDR3: CASSTTRQGGPFYGYTF. For the CDR3, the DNA is TGTGCCAGCAGCACCACTCGACAGGGGGGACCATTCTATGGCTACACCTTC. J is TRBJ1-2 and V is TRBV5-6, with 9 bases aligning to TRBD1. Trimming cost V 4 bases and J 4 bases; bases outside gene matches: 14. The germline CDR1 and CDR2 sequences are SGHDT and YYEEEE. The CDR3 consists of 17 residues.

CDR3 coding DNA: TGTGCCAGCAGTTGGTTACGGACAGGGTCGAACACCGGGGAGCTGTTTTTT. Its translation is CASSWLRTGSNTGELFF. The genes are TRBV5-6 and TRBJ2-2; the match to TRBD1 covers 8 bases. The V gene's germline CDR1 is SGHDT and CDR2 YYEEEE. V lost 5 bases to trimming and J lost 0 bases; unmatched junction nucleotides: 9. The length of the CDR3 is 17 residues.